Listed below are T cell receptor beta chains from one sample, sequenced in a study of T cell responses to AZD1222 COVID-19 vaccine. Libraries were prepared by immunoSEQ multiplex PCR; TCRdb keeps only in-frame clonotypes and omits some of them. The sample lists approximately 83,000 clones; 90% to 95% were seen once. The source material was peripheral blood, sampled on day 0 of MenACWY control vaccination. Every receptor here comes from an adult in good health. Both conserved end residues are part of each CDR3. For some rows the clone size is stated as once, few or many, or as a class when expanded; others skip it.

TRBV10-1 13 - CASRPDLFNEQFF
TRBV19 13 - CASRRDLGGELFF
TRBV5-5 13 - CASSSRPQHGYTF
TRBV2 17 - CASREKEGVSNTGELFF
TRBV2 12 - CASSGDGQPQHF
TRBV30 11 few CAWMGGGGYTF
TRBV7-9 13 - CASSLRQNYGYTF
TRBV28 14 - CASTSPGTNTEAFF
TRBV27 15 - CASGGLSGRGNEQFF
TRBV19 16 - CASSIFSGSSYNEQFF
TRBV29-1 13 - CSVEEDLGQPQHF
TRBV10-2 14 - CASRPSGVGYEQYF
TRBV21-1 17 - CASSNCQTGSGGNTIYF
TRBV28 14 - CASSLRGLNTEAFF
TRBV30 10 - CACGWPPLHF